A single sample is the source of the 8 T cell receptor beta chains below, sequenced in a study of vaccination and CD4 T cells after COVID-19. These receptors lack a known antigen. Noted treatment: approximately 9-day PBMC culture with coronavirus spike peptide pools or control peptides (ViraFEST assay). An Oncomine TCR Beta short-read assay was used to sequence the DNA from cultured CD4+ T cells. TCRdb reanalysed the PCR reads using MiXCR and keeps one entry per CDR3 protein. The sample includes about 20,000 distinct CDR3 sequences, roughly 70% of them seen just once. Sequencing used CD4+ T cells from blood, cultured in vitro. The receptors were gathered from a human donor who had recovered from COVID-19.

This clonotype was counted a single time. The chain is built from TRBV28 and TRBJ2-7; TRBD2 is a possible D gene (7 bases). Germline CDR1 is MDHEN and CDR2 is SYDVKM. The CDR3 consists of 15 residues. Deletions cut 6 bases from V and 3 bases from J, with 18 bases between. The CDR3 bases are TGTGCCAGCAGCCCCGGACTAGGGGGGGACTACGAGCAGTACTTC. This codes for CASSPGLGGDYEQYF.

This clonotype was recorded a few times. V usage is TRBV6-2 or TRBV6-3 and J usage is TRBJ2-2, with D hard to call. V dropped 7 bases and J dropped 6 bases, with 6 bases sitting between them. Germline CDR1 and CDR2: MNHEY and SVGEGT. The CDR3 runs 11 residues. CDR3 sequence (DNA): TGTGCCAGCAAGTTCGCCGGGGAGCTGTTTTTT. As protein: CASKFAGELFF.

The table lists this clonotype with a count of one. The CDR3 region has the DNA TGTGCCAGCAGCTGGCGGGGGCCGCCTCGGGAGACCCAGTACTTC. Translating it yields CASSWRGPPRETQYF. This sequence joins TRBV5-8 and TRBJ2-5; D might be TRBD2 (7 bases). This CDR3 contains 15 residues. Looked up from germline, CDR1 is SGHTS and CDR2 is YDEGEE. The ends were cut back, 3 bases at V and 5 bases at J, with 17 bases in the middle.

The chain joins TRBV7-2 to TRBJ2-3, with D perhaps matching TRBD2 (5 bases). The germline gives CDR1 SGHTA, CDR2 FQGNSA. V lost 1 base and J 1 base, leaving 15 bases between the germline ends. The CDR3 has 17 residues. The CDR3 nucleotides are TGTGCCAGCAGCTTAGATGTAGGACTCCGAGGCACAGATACGCAGTATTTT. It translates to CASSLDVGLRGTDTQYF.

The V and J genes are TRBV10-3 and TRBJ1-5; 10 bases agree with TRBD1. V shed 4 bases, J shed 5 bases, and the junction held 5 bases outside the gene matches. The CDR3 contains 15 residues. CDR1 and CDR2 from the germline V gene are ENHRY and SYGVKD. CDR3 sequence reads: CAISAGTGVDQPQHF. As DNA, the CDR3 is TGTGCCATCAGTGCCGGGACAGGGGTCGATCAGCCCCAGCATTTT.

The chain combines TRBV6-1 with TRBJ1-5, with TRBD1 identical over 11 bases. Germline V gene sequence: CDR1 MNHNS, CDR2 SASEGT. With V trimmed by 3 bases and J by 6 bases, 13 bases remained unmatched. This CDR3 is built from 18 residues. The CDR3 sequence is CASSERTGGSSVRQPQHF. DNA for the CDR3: TGTGCCAGCAGTGAGAGGACAGGGGGCTCGTCGGTACGTCAGCCCCAGCATTTT.

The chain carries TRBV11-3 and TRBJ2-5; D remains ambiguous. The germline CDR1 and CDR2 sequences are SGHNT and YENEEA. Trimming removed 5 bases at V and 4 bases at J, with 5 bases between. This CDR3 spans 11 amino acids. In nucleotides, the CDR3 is TGTGCCAGCAGCCTGACAGAGACCCAGTACTTC. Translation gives CASSLTETQYF.

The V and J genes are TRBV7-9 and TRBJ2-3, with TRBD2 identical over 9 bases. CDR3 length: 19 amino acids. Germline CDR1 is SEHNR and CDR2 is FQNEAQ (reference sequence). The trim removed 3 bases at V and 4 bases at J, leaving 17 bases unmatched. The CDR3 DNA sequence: TGTGCCAGCAGCTTGGGGGGCGGGAGGGCCCAGAGGTCGGCAGATACGCAGTATTTT. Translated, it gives CASSLGGGRAQRSADTQYF.